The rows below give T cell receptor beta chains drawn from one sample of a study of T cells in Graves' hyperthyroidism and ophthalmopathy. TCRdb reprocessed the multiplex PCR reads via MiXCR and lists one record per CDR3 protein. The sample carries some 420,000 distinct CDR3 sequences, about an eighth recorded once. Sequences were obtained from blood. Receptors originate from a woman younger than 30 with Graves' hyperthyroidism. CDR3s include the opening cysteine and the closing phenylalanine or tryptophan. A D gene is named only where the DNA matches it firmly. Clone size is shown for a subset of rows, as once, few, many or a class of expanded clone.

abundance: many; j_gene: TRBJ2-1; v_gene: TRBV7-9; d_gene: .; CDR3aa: CASRRSRGNEQFF
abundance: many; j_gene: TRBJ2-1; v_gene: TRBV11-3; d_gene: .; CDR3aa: CASSLGTGRGVNEQFF
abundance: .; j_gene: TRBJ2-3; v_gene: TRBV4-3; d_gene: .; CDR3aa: CASSQDRVVGGLTDTQYF
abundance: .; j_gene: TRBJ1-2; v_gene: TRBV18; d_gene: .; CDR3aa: CASSLQGWDGYTF
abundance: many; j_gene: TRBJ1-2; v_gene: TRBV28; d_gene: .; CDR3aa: CASSPNRVFGYTF
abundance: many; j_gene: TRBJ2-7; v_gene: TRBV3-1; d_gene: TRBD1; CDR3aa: CASSQGTGEYEQYF
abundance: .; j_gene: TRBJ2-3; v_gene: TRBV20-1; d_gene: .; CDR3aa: CSASTSRSTDTQYF
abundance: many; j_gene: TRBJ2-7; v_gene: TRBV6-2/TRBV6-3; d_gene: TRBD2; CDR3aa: CASRLAGVSSYEQYF
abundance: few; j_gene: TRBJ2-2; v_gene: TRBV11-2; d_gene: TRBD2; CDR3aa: CASRSTSGRAGGELFF
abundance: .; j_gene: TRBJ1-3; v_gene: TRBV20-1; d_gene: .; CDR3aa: CSARGGDPGNTIYF
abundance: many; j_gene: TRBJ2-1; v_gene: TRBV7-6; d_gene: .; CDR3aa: CASSPLSGSGEQFF
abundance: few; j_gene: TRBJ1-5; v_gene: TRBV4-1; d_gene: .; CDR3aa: CASSQGINSNQPQHF
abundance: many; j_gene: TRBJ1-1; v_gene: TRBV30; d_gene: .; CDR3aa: CAWSSTTYTEAFF
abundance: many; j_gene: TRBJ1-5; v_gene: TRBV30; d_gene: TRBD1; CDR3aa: CAWSGQGTQPQHF
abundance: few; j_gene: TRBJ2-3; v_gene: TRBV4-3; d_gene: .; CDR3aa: CASSQDTLDTQYF
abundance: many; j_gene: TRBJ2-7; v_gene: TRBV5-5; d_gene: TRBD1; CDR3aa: CASSGSGTGGDEQYF
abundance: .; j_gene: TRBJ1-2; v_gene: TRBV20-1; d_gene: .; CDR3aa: CSARGRFYGYAF
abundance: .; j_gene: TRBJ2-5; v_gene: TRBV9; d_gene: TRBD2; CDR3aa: CASSVHGAGDAETQYF
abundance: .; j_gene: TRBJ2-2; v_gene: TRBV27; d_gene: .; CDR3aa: CASSYFGDTGELFF
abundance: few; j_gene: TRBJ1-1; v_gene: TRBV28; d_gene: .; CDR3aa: CASSLPTGAAKAFF
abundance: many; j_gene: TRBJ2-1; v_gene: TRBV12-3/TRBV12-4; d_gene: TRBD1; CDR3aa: CASRLQGSYNEQFF
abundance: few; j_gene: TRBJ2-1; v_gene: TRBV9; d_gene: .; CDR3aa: CASSVVPSKDNEQFF
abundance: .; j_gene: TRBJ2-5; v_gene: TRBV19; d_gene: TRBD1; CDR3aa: CASSRTGIGGETQYF
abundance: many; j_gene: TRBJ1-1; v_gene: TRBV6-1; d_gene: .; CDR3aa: CASRINRDTEAFF
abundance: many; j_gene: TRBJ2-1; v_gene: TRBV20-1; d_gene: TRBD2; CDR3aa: CSAPGLAGGSSYNEQFF
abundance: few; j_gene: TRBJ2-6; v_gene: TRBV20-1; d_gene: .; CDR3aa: CSARDVGGTGANVLTF
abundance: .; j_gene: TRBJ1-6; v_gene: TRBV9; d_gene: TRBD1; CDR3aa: CASSVAGQTFSPLHF